This T cell receptor (beta chain) stems from a study of T cells in Graves' hyperthyroidism and ophthalmopathy. General observations from the study: Separation of ophthalmopathy from stable hyperthyroidism was achieved by a 13 V-J model. In the blood, most expanded thyroid clonotypes above 0.001 appeared as well.

It was considered stable Graves' hyperthyroidism when ophthalmopathy did not progress within 18 months. Each diagnosis drew on symptoms, thyroxine, TRAb, thyroid ultrasound and orbital computed tomography findings. In its sample, this clonotype was seen a few times. The antigen is undetermined. From germline, CDR1 is SGHKS and CDR2 YYEKEE (reference sequence). The V gene lost 0 bases and the J gene lost 0 bases, with 9 bases spanning the gap. CDR3 length equals 15 residues. TCR beta CDR3 regions were amplified from RNA. The TCR CDR3 was amplified in a first-round RT-PCR using the HTBI primer set. Via MiXCR, TCRdb re-called the multiplex PCR reads, giving one row per CDR3 protein. The data hold about 570,000 distinct CDR3 sequences, with 12% to 15% observed a single time.

The sample comprised blood. The chain links TRBV5-5 to TRBJ1-2; no reliable D call. The clonotype comes from a woman in her thirties or forties with Graves' hyperthyroidism. CDR3 sequence (DNA): TGTGCCAGCAGCTTGGGCCCCACCCCTAACTATGGCTACACCTTC. It specifies CASSLGPTPNYGYTF. Full variable domain (outside the CDR3, taken from reference TRBV5-5 and TRBJ1-2): DAGVTQSPTHLIKTRGQQVTLRCSPISGHKSVSWYQQVLGQGPQFIFQYYEKEERGRGNFPDRFSARQFPNYSSELNVNALLLGDSALYLCASSLGPTPNYGYTFGSGTRLTVV.